This entry describes one T cell receptor beta chain. Profiled with immunoSEQ multiplex PCR; TCRdb holds only in-frame clones, not every one. The table has some 200,000 clones, 70% to 85% seen once; the top ten hold roughly 13%. This entry is derived from a study of cytomegalovirus exposure and HLA in healthy donors. The TCR comes from a woman under 40 in good health and CMV-seropositive. Sequencing was carried out using PBMCs.

The CDR3 here is CASSWDRASYNEQFF. DNA for the CDR3: TGTGCCAGTAGTTGGGACAGGGCCTCCTACAATGAGCAGTTCTTC. The gene calls are TRBV19 and TRBJ2-1, with 9 bases aligning to TRBD1. The CDR3 consists of 15 residues. Trimming cost V 5 bases and J 0 bases; bases outside gene matches: 2. Germline V CDR1 and CDR2: LNHDA, SQIVND (reference sequence). Supplemented by reference TRBV19 and TRBJ2-1, the full variable domain reads DGGITQSPKYLFRKEGQNVTLSCEQNLNHDAMYWYRQDPGQGLRLIYYSQIVNDFQKGDIAEGYSVSREKKESFPLTVTSAQKNPTAFYLCASSWDRASYNEQFFGPGTRLTVL.